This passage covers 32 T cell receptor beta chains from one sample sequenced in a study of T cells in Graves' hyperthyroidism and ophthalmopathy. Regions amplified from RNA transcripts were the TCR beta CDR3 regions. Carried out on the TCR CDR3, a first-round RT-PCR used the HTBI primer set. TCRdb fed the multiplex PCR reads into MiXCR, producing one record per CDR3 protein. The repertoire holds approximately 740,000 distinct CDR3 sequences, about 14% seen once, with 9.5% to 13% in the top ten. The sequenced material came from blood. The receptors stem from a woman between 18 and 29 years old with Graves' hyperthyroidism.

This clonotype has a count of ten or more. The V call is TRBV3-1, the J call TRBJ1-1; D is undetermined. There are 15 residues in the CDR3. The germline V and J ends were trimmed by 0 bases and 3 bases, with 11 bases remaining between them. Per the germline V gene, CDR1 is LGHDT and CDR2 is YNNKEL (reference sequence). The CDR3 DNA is TGTGCCAGCAGCCAAGAAACCGCTTGGGACACTGAAGCTTTCTTT. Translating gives CASSQETAWDTEAFF.

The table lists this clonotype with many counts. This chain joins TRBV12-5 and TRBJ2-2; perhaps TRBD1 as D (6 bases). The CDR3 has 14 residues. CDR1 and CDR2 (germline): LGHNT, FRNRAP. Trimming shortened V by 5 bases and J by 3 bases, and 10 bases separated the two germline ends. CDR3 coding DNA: TGTGCTAGTGGTCAGGGGTCAGACACCGGGGAGCTGTTTTTT. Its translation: CASGQGSDTGELFF.

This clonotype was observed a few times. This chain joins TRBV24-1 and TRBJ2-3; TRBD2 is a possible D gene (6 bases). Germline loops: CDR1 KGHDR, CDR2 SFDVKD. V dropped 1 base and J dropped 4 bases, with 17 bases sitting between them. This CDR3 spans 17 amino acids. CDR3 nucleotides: TGTGCCACCAGTGATTTCCAGATACGGGGACTCTCAGATACGCAGTATTTT. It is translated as CATSDFQIRGLSDTQYF.

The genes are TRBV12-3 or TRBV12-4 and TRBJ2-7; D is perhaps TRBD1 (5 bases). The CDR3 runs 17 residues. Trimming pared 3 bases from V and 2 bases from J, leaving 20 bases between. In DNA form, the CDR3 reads TGTGCCAGCAGTTTGATAGGGGCGACGAGTCTTCCCTACGAGCAGTACTTC. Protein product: CASSLIGATSLPYEQYF.

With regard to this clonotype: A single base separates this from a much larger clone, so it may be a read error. The CDR3 reads CATSDLRLAVGGEQFF. The CDR3 DNA reads as TGTGCCACCAGTGATTTAAGACTAGCGGTGGGCGGTGAGCAGTTCTTC. The chain couples TRBV24-1 to TRBJ2-1; 9 positions match TRBD2. The CDR3 consists of 16 residues. Germline lookup yields CDR1 KGHDR and CDR2 SFDVKD. The J segment lost 9 bases and the V segment lost 1 base, leaving 9 bases of the junction unmatched.

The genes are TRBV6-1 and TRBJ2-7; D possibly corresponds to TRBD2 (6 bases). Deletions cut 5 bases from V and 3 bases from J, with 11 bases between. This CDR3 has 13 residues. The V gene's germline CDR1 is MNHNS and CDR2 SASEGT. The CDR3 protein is CASSRDLLYEQYF. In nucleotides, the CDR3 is TGTGCCAGCAGTCGGGACTTACTCTACGAGCAGTACTTC.

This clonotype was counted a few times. The CDR3 spells CASSQPGTGATNEQFF. The DNA of the CDR3 is TGCGCCAGCAGCCAACCTGGGACAGGGGCAACCAATGAGCAGTTCTTC. The genes are TRBV4-1 and TRBJ2-1; the match to TRBD1 covers 10 bases. V dropped 2 bases and J dropped 6; count of bases not matched to a gene: 7. Germline loops: CDR1 MGHRA, CDR2 YSYEKL. The CDR3 loop spans 16 amino acids.

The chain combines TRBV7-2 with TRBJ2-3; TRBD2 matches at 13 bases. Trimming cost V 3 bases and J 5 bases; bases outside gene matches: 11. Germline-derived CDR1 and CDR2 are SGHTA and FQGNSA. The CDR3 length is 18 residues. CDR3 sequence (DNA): TGTGCCAGCAGCTTTTTTCCGGGGACTAGCGGGACGAAAGATACGCAGTATTTT. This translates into CASSFFPGTSGTKDTQYF.

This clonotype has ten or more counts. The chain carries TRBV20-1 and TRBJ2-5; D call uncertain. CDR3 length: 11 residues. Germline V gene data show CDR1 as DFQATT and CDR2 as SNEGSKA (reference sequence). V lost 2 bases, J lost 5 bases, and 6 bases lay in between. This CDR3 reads CSARKTETQYF. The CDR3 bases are TGCAGTGCTAGAAAGACGGAGACCCAGTACTTC.

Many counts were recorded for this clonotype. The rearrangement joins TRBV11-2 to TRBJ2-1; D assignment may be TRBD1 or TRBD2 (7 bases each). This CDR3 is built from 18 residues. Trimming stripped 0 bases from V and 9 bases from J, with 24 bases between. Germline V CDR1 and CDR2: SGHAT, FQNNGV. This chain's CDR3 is CASSLEGYGLGGPGEQFF. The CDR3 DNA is TGTGCCAGCAGCTTAGAAGGGTACGGACTAGGGGGCCCAGGTGAGCAGTTCTTC.

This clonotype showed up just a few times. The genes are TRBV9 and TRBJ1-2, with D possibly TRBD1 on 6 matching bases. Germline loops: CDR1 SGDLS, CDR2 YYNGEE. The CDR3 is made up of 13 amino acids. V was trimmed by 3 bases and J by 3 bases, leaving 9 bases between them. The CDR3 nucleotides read TGTGCCAGCAGCGGGACAGTTTACTATGGCTACACCTTC. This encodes CASSGTVYYGYTF.

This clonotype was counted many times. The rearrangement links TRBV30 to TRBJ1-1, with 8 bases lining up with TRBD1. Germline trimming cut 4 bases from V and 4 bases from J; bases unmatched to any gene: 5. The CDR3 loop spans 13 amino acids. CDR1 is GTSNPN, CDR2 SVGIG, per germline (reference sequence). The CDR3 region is CAWTEQGGTEAFF. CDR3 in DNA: TGTGCCTGGACCGAACAGGGGGGCACTGAAGCTTTCTTT.

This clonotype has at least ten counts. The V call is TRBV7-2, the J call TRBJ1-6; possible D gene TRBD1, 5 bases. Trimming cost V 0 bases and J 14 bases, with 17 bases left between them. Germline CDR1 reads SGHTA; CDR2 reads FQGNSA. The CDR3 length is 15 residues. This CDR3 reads CASSLALGGFKSLHF. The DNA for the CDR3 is TGTGCCAGCAGCTTAGCCCTGGGGGGATTTAAGTCCCTCCACTTT. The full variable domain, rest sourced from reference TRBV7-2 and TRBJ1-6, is GAGVSQSPSNKVTEKGKDVELRCDPISGHTALYWYRQSLGQGLEFLIYFQGNSAPDKSGLPSDRFSAERTGGSVSTLTIQRTQQEDSAVYLCASSLALGGFKSLHFGNGTRLTVT.

In DNA, the CDR3 is TGTGCCACCAGCGGACAGGGGACAGGACCAAGCACAGATACGCAGTATTTT. Translating gives CATSGQGTGPSTDTQYF. The chain carries TRBV15 and TRBJ2-3; 9 bases are shared with TRBD1. After removal of 5 bases from V and 0 bases from J, the junction contained 9 bases not matched to a gene. Looked up from germline, CDR1 is LNHNV and CDR2 is YYDKDF (reference sequence). This CDR3 region has 17 residues.

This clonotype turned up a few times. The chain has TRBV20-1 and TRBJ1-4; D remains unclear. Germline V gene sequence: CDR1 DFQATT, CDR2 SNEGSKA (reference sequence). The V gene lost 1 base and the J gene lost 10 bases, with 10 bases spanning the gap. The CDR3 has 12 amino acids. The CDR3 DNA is TGCAGTGCTAGAGCCATGGAGGCAAAACTGTTTTTT. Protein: CSARAMEAKLFF.

The CDR3 is CASRLIGQMNQPQHF. CDR3 in DNA: TGTGCCAGCAGATTAATCGGACAGATGAATCAGCCCCAGCATTTT. The genes are TRBV6-2 or TRBV6-3 and TRBJ1-5; tentative D call: TRBD1 (6 bases). Trimming shortened V by 6 bases and J by 4 bases, and 16 bases separated the two germline ends. This CDR3 region has 15 residues. The V gene's germline CDR1 is MNHEY and CDR2 SVGEGT.

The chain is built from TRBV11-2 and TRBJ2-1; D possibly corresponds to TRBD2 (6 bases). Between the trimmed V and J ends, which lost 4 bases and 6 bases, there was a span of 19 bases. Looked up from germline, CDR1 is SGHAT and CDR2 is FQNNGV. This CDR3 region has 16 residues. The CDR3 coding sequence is TGTGCCAGCAGCTCCTTTAGCGGACCGCTTGGCAATGAGCAGTTCTTC. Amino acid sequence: CASSSFSGPLGNEQFF. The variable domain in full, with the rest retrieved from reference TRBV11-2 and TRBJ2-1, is EAGVAQSPRYKIIEKRQSVAFWCNPISGHATLYWYQQILGQGPKLLIQFQNNGVVDDSQLPKDRFSAERLKGVDSTLKIQPAKLEDSAVYLCASSSFSGPLGNEQFFGPGTRLTVL.

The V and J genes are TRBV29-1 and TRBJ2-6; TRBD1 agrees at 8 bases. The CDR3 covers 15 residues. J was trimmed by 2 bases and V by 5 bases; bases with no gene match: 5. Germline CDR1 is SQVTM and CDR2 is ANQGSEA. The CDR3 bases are TGCAGCGTTAGATCAGGGGGCACTGGGGCCAACGTCCTGACTTTC. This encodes CSVRSGGTGANVLTF.

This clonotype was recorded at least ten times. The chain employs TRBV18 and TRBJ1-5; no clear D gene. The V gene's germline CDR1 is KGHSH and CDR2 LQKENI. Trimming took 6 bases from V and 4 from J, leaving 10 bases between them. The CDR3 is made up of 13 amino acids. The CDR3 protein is CASSPKGNQPQHF. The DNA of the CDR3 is TGTGCCAGCTCCCCCAAAGGGAATCAGCCCCAGCATTTT.

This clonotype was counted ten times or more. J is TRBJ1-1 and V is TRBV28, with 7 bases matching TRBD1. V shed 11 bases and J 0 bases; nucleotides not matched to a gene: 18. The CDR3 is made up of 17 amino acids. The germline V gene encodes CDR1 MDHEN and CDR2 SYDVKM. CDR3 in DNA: TGTGCCGCAACCACGGGACAGAGCTACCTAATGAACACTGAAGCTTTCTTT. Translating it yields CAATTGQSYLMNTEAFF.

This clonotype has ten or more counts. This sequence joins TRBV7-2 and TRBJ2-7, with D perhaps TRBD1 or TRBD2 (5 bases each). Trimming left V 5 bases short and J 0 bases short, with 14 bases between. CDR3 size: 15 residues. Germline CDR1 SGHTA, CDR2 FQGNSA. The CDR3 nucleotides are TGTGCCAGCAGCCCACAGGACTTGAGCTCCTACGAGCAGTACTTC. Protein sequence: CASSPQDLSSYEQYF.

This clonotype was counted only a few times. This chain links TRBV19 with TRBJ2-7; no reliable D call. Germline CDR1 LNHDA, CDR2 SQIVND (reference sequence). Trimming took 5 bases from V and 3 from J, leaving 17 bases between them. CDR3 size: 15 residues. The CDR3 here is CASSDRIGHIYEQYF. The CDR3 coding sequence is TGTGCCAGTAGTGATCGTATAGGCCACATCTACGAGCAGTACTTC. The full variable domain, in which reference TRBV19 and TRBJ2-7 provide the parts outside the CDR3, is DGGITQSPKYLFRKEGQNVTLSCEQNLNHDAMYWYRQDPGQGLRLIYYSQIVNDFQKGDIAEGYSVSREKKESFPLTVTSAQKNPTAFYLCASSDRIGHIYEQYFGPGTRLTVT.

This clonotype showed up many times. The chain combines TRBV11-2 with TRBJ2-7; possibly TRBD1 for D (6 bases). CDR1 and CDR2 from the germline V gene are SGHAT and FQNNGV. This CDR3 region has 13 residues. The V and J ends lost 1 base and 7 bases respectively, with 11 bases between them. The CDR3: CASSLGDTVEQYF. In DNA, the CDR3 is TGTGCCAGCAGCTTAGGGGACACCGTTGAGCAGTACTTC.

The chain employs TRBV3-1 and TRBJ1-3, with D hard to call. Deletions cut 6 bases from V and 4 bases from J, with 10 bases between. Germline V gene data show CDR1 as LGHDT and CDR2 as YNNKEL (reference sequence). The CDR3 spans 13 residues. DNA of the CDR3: TGTGCCAGCAGAACAGAGGCGGGAAACACCATATATTTT. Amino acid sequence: CASRTEAGNTIYF.

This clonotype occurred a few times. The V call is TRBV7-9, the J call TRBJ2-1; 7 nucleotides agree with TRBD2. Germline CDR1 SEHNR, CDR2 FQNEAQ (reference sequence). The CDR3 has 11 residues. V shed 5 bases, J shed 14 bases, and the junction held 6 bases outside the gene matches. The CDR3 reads CASSGDYIKFF. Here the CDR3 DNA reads TGTGCCAGCAGCGGGGACTACATTAAGTTCTTC.

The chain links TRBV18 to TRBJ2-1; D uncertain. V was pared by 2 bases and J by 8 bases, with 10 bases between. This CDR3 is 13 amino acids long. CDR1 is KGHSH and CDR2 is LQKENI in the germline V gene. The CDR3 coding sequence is TGTGCCAGCTCACCAGGAACGTTCGATGAGCAGTTCTTC. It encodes CASSPGTFDEQFF.

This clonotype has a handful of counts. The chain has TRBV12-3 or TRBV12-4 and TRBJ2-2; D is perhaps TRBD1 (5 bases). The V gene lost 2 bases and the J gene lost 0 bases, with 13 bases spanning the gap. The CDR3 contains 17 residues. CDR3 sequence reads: CASSLMGRRSNTGELFF. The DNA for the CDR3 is TGTGCCAGCAGTTTAATGGGGCGGCGATCGAACACCGGGGAGCTGTTTTTT.

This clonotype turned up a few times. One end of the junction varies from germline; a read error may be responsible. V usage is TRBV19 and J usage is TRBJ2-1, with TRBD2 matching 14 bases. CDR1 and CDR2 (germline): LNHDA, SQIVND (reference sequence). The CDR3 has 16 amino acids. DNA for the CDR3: TGTGCCAGTAGCCGTCGACTAGCGGGAGGGCCTAATGGGCAGTTCTTC. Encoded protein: CASSRRLAGGPNGQFF.

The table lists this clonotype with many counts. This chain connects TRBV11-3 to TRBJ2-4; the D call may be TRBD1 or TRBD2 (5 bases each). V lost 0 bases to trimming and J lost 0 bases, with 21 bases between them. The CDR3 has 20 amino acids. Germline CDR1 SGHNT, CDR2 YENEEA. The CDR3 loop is CASSLDGTAFTSSAKNIQYF. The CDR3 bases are TGTGCCAGCAGCTTAGACGGGACGGCCTTTACCTCCTCAGCCAAAAACATTCAGTACTTC.

CDR3 sequence reads: CASRSGQLTGELFF. CDR3 nucleotides: TGTGCCAGCAGATCGGGGCAGCTCACCGGGGAGCTGTTTTTT. The chain links TRBV25-1 to TRBJ2-2; D tentatively reads TRBD1 or TRBD2 (5 bases each). The CDR3 has 14 amino acids. Trimming removed 6 bases from V and 4 bases from J, with 12 bases in between. The germline V gene has CDR1 MGHDK and CDR2 SYGVNS.

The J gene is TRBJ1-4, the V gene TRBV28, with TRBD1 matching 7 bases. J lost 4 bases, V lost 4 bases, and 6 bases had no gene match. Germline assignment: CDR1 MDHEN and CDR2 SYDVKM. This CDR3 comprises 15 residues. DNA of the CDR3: TGTGCCAGCAGTTCAGGGGGACAAGTTAATGAAAAACTGTTTTTT. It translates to CASSSGGQVNEKLFF. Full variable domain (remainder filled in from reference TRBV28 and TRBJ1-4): DVKVTQSSRYLVKRTGEKVFLECVQDMDHENMFWYRQDPGLGLRLIYFSYDVKMKEKGDIPEGYSVSREKKERFSLILESASTNQTSMYLCASSSGGQVNEKLFFGSGTQLSVL.

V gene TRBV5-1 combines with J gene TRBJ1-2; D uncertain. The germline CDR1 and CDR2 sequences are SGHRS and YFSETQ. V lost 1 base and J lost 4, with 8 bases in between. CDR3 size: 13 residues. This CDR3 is CASSLQEPYGYTF. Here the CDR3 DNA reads TGCGCCAGCAGCTTGCAGGAACCCTATGGCTACACCTTC.